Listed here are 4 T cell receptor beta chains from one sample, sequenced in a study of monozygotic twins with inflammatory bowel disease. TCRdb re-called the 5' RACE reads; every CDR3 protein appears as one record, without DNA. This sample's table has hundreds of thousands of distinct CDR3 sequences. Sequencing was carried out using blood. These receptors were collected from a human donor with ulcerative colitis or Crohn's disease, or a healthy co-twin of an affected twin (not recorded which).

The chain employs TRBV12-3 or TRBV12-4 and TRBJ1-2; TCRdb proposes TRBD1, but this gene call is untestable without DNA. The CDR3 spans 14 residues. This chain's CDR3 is CASRGGQYPYGYTF.

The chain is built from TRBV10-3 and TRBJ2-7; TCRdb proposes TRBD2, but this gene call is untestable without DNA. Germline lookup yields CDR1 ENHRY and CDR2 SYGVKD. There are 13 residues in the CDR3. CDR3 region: CAITGLNKGEQYF.

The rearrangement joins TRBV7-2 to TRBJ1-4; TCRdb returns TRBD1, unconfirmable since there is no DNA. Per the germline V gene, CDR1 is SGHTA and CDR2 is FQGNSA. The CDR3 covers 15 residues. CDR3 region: CASSENRGLVEKLFF.

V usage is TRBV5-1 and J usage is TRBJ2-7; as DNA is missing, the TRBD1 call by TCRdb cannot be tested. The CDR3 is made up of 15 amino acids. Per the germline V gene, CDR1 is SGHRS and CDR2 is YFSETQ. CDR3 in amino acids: CASSLPAAGAGEQYF.